This T cell receptor (beta chain) was retrieved from a study of blood T cells in healthy people across ages. The CDR3 loop spans 15 amino acids. Germline V gene sequence: CDR1 SEHNR, CDR2 FQNEAQ (reference sequence). PCR was performed a second time for about 6 to 11 cycles using a sample-barcoded 5' primer and a J-beta primer mix. TCRdb re-called the 5' RACE reads with MiXCR, one entry per CDR3 protein. The repertoire holds a few hundred thousand distinct CDR3 sequences, with roughly 28% as singletons. Sample: blood. The sequence was obtained from a woman aged 65 to 85 in good health. The rearrangement joins TRBV7-9 to TRBJ2-5, with a weak D call TRBD1 (5 bases). The DNA end favors TRBJ2-7, so the J call may be wrong. CDR3 coding DNA: TGTGCCAGCAGCTTAGATGGGGCAGGGTCCTACGAGCAGTACTTC. Its protein product is CASSLDGAGSYEQYF.